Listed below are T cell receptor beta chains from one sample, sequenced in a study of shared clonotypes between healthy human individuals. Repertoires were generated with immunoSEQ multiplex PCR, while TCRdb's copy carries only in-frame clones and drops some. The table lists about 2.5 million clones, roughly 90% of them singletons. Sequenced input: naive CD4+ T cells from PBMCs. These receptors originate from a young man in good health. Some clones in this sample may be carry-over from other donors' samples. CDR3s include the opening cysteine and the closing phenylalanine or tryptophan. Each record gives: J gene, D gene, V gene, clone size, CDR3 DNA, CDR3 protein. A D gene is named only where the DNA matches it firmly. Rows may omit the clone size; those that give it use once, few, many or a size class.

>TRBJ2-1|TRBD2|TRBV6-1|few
TGTGCCAGCAGTGAGAGCCCGGGACTAGCGGGACGCAATGAGCAGTTCTTC
CASSESPGLAGRNEQFF
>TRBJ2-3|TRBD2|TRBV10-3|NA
TGTGCCATCAGTCACCGCGTGCGGGAGGAGGTTCCAGATACGCAGTATTTT
CAISHRVREEVPDTQYF
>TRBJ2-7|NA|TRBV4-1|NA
TGCGCCAGCAGCCGCGGTACTGCAGGGAGCAAGGCTGAGCAGTACTTC
CASSRGTAGSKAEQYF
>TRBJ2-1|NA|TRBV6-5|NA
TGTGCCAGCAGTTATCGACAGAATACATACAATGAGCAGTTCTTC
CASSYRQNTYNEQFF
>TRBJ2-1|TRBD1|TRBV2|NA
TGTGCCAGCAGTCTGGACAGGGCACATGAGCAGTTCTTC
CASSLDRAHEQFF
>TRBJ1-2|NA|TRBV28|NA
TGTGCCAGCACTAGGTGGGGGAAGTATGGCTACACCTTC
CASTRWGKYGYTF
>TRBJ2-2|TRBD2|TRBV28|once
TGTGCCAGCCATCGAGCGGGACTAACCGGGGAGCTGTTTTTT
CASHRAGLTGELFF
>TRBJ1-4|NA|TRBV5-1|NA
TGCGCCAGCAGCTTGGATAATACAGAAAAACTGTTTTTT
CASSLDNTEKLFF
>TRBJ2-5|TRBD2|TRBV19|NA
TGTGCCAGTAGTAAGGGACTAGCGGGATACCAAGAGACCCAGTACTTC
CASSKGLAGYQETQYF
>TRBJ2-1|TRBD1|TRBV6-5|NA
TGTGCCAGCAGCGTTGACAGGGGACCTTACAATGAGCAGTTCTTC
CASSVDRGPYNEQFF
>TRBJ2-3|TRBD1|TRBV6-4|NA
TGTGCCAGCAGTACGCGTCCAACCGGGACAGGGGGAGATACGCAGTATTTT
CASSTRPTGTGGDTQYF
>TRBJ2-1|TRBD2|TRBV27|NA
TGTGCCAGCACTTCGACCGGACTAGGCAGGAATGAGCAGTTCTTC
CASTSTGLGRNEQFF
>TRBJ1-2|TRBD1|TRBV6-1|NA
TGTGCCAGCAGTGAAGTTGGAGGGGGCGCTGGCTATGGCTACACCTTC
CASSEVGGGAGYGYTF